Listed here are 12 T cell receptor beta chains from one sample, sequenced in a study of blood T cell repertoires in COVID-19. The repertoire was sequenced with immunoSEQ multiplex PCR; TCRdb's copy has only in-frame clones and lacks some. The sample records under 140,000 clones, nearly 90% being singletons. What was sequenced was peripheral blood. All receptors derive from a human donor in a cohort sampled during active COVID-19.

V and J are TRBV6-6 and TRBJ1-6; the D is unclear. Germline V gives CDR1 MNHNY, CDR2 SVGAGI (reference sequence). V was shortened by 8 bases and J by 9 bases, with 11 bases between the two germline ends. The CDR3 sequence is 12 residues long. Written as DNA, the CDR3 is TGTGCCAGCTCCTTTGGAGGTTCACCCCTCCACTTT. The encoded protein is CASSFGGSPLHF.

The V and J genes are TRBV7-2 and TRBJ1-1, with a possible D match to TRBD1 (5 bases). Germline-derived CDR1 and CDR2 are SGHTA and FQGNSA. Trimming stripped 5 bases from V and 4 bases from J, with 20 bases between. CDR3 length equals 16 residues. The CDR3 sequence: CASSPSGVGGSTEAFF. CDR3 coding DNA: TGTGCCAGCAGCCCCTCAGGAGTGGGGGGAAGCACTGAAGCTTTCTTT.

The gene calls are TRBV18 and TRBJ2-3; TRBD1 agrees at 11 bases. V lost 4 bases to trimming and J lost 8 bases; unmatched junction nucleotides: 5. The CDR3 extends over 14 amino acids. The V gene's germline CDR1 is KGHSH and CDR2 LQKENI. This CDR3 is CASSLGQGAATQYF. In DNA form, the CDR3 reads TGTGCCAGCTCACTTGGACAGGGGGCTGCTACGCAGTATTTT.

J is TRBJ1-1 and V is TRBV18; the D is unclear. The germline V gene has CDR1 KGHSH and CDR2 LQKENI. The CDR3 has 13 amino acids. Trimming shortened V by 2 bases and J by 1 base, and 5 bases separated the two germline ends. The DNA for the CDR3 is TGTGCCAGCTCACCATCCCAGAACACTGAAGCTTTCTTT. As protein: CASSPSQNTEAFF.

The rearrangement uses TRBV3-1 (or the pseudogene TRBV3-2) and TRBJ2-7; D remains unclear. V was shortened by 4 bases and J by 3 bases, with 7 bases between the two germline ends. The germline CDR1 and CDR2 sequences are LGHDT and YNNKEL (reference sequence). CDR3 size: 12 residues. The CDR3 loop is CASSPRGYEQYF. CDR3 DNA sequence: TGTGCCAGCAGCCCACGAGGCTACGAGCAGTACTTC.

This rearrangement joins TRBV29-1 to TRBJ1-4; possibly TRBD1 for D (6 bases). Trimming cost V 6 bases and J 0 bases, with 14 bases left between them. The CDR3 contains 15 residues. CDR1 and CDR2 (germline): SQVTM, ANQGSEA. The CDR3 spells CSVTLDSTTNEKLFF. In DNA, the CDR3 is TGCAGCGTCACCCTGGACAGTACAACTAATGAAAAACTGTTTTTT.

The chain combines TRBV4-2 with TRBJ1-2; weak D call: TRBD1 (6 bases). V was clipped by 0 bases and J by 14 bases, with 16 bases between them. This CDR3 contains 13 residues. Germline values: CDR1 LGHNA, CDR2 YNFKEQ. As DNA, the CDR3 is TGTGCCAGCAGCCAAGAATATAGCACAGGGAGAACCTTC. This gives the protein CASSQEYSTGRTF.

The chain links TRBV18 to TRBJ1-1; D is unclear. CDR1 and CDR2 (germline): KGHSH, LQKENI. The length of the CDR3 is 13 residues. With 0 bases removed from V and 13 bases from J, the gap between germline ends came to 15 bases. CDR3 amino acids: CASSPPSREGVFF. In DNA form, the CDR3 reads TGTGCCAGCTCACCACCGTCAAGAGAAGGAGTTTTCTTT.

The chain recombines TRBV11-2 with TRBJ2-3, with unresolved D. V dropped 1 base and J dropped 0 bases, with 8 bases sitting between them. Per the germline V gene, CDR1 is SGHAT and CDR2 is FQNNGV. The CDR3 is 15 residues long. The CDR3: CASSLGAASTDTQYF. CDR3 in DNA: TGTGCCAGCAGCTTAGGCGCGGCTAGCACAGATACGCAGTATTTT.

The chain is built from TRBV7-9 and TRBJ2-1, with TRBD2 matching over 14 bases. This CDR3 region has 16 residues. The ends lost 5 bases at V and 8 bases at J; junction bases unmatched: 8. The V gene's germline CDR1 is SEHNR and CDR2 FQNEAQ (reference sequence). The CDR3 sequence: CASSGIRTSGRHEQFF. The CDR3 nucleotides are TGTGCCAGCAGCGGCATTAGGACTAGCGGGAGGCATGAGCAGTTCTTC.

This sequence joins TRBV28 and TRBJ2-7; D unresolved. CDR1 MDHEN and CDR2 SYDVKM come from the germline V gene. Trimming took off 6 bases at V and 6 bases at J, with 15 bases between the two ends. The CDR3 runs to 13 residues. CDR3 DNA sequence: TGTGCCAGCAGATTACCCGTCCCGTCCGAGCAGTACTTC. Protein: CASRLPVPSEQYF.

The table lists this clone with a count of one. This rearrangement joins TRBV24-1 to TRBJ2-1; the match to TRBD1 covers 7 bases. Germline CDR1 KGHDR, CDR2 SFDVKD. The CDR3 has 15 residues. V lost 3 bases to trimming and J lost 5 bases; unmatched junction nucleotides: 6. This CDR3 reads CATSDPRGPDNEQFF. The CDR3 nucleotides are TGTGCCACCAGTGATCCTAGGGGGCCTGACAATGAGCAGTTCTTC.